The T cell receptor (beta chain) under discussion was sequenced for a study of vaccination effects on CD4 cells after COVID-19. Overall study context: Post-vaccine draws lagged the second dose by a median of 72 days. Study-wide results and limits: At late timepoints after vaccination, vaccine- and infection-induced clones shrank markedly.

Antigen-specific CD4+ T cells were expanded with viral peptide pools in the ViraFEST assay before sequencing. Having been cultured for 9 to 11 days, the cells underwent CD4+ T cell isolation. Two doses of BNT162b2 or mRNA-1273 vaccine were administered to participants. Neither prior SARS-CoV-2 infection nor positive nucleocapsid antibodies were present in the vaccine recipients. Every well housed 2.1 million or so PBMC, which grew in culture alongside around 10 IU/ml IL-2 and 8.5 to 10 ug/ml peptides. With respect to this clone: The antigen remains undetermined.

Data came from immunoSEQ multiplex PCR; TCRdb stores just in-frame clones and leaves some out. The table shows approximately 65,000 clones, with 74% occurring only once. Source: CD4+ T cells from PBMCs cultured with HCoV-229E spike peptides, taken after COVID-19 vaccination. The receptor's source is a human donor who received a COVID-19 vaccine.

CDR3 DNA: TGTGCCAGCAGTGAAGGGACAGGGGAGAATGAGCAGTTCTTC. Translating gives CASSEGTGENEQFF. This chain connects TRBV2 to TRBJ2-1; TRBD1 aligns across 9 bases. The germline V gene has CDR1 SNHLY and CDR2 FYNNEI. The junction had 2 bases not matched to a gene; V was cut back by 1 base and J by 7 bases. This CDR3 region has 14 residues.